A selection of T cell receptor beta chains follows, all from one sample in a study of shared clonotypes between healthy human individuals. Here immunoSEQ multiplex PCR was the method, and the copy in TCRdb shows in-frame clones only, minus some. The sample shows around 2.3 million clones, approximately 95% of them seen only once. The specimen sequenced was naive CD4+ T cells sorted from blood. The receptors come from a man aged 18 to 30 in good health. Each CDR3 is given with its conserved first and last residue. Fields, in order: V gene, CDR3 length, J gene, D gene, clone size, CDR3 DNA, CDR3 protein. The D gene is left open where the match is weak. A clone size is listed for some rows: how often the clone was seen (once, few, many), or a class if it is expanded.

v_call: TRBV6-1
cdr3_length: 12
j_call: TRBJ1-2
d_call: NA
clone_size: NA
cdr3_nt: TGTGCCAGCAAGGGAGGGACCTATGGCTACACCTTC
cdr3_aa: CASKGGTYGYTF

v_call: TRBV5-1
cdr3_length: 17
j_call: TRBJ1-5
d_call: TRBD1
clone_size: NA
cdr3_nt: TGCGCCAGCAGCGACCGGGACAGGGGATTCGGGGGTCAGCCCCAGCATTTT
cdr3_aa: CASSDRDRGFGGQPQHF

v_call: TRBV25-1
cdr3_length: 14
j_call: TRBJ2-7
d_call: TRBD1
clone_size: NA
cdr3_nt: TGTGCCAGCAGCGGGACAGGGAGCCTACGGAAGCAGTACTTC
cdr3_aa: CASSGTGSLRKQYF

v_call: TRBV4-1
cdr3_length: 15
j_call: TRBJ1-6
d_call: NA
clone_size: NA
cdr3_nt: TGCGCCAGCAGCCAAATAGGACAGTCAAATTCACCCCTCCACTTT
cdr3_aa: CASSQIGQSNSPLHF

v_call: TRBV6-5
cdr3_length: 15
j_call: TRBJ2-5
d_call: NA
clone_size: NA
cdr3_nt: TGTGCCAGCAGTTACTCCCGGGCCGTGGTGGAGACCCAGTACTTC
cdr3_aa: CASSYSRAVVETQYF

v_call: TRBV5-1
cdr3_length: 13
j_call: TRBJ1-1
d_call: TRBD1
clone_size: NA
cdr3_nt: TGCGCCAGCAGCTGGGACAGGAACACTGAAGCTTTCTTT
cdr3_aa: CASSWDRNTEAFF

v_call: TRBV29-1
cdr3_length: 13
j_call: TRBJ1-2
d_call: NA
clone_size: NA
cdr3_nt: TGCAGCGTCTCGGGGCAGGGCATCTATGGCTACACCTTC
cdr3_aa: CSVSGQGIYGYTF

v_call: TRBV19
cdr3_length: 17
j_call: TRBJ2-5
d_call: TRBD2
clone_size: NA
cdr3_nt: TGTGCCAGTAGTATCACTAGCGGGGGGGCCGTGGTTGAGACCCAGTACTTC
cdr3_aa: CASSITSGGAVVETQYF

v_call: TRBV7-9
cdr3_length: 13
j_call: TRBJ2-5
d_call: NA
clone_size: NA
cdr3_nt: TGTGCCAGCAGCTTCCTGCACGGCCAGACCCAGTACTTC
cdr3_aa: CASSFLHGQTQYF

v_call: TRBV28
cdr3_length: 14
j_call: TRBJ2-7
d_call: TRBD1
clone_size: NA
cdr3_nt: TGTGCCAGCAGTTTGAACAGGGGGCATTACGAGCAGTACTTC
cdr3_aa: CASSLNRGHYEQYF

v_call: TRBV4-1
cdr3_length: 16
j_call: TRBJ2-2
d_call: TRBD2
clone_size: once
cdr3_nt: TGCGCCAGCAGCCTCGGGACTAGCGGGAGCACCGGGGAGCTGTTTTTT
cdr3_aa: CASSLGTSGSTGELFF

v_call: TRBV9
cdr3_length: 14
j_call: TRBJ1-2
d_call: NA
clone_size: NA
cdr3_nt: TGTGCCAGCAGCGTAATCGGGGGTAACTATGGCTACACCTTC
cdr3_aa: CASSVIGGNYGYTF

v_call: TRBV5-1
cdr3_length: 15
j_call: TRBJ2-1
d_call: NA
clone_size: NA
cdr3_nt: TGCGCCAGCAGCGGCGGACCCGGTTCCTTCAATGAGCAGTTCTTC
cdr3_aa: CASSGGPGSFNEQFF

v_call: TRBV7-2
cdr3_length: 16
j_call: TRBJ2-3
d_call: TRBD2
clone_size: NA
cdr3_nt: TGTGCCAGCAGCCAAGGACGGGGGGGCCGGGTAGATACGCAGTATTTT
cdr3_aa: CASSQGRGGRVDTQYF

v_call: TRBV14
cdr3_length: 18
j_call: TRBJ2-1
d_call: NA
clone_size: NA
cdr3_nt: TGTGCCAGCAGCCAAGGTGGCTCAAAGGCGAGCTCCTACAATGAGCAGTTCTTC
cdr3_aa: CASSQGGSKASSYNEQFF

v_call: TRBV10-1
cdr3_length: 14
j_call: TRBJ2-3
d_call: NA
clone_size: NA
cdr3_nt: TGCGCCAGCAGTGAGAGGGGGGGACGAGATACGCAGTATTTT
cdr3_aa: CASSERGGRDTQYF

v_call: TRBV5-1
cdr3_length: 17
j_call: TRBJ2-5
d_call: TRBD2
clone_size: NA
cdr3_nt: TGCGCCAGCAGCTTGGCCTGGAGCGGGGCCATACAAGAGACCCAGTACTTC
cdr3_aa: CASSLAWSGAIQETQYF

v_call: TRBV10-3
cdr3_length: 13
j_call: TRBJ2-5
d_call: NA
clone_size: NA
cdr3_nt: TGTGCCATCAGTGAGCAGGGACGGGAGACCCAGTACTTC
cdr3_aa: CAISEQGRETQYF

v_call: TRBV5-1
cdr3_length: 13
j_call: TRBJ1-4
d_call: NA
clone_size: NA
cdr3_nt: TGCGCCAGCAGACGAGGGATGGGTGAAAAACTGTTTTTT
cdr3_aa: CASRRGMGEKLFF

v_call: TRBV2
cdr3_length: 13
j_call: TRBJ2-4
d_call: TRBD1
clone_size: NA
cdr3_nt: TGTGCCAGCAGTCTCGGACAGGGTCACATTCAGTACTTC
cdr3_aa: CASSLGQGHIQYF

v_call: TRBV18
cdr3_length: 15
j_call: TRBJ1-5
d_call: TRBD1
clone_size: once
cdr3_nt: TGTGCCAGCTCACCCCGGGACAGGGTCAATCAGCCCCAGCATTTT
cdr3_aa: CASSPRDRVNQPQHF

v_call: TRBV5-6
cdr3_length: 15
j_call: TRBJ1-4
d_call: NA
clone_size: NA
cdr3_nt: TGTGCCAGCAGCCCCCAAGGATCTTTTAATGAAAAACTGTTTTTT
cdr3_aa: CASSPQGSFNEKLFF

v_call: TRBV4-1
cdr3_length: 15
j_call: TRBJ1-1
d_call: TRBD1
clone_size: NA
cdr3_nt: TGCGCCAGCAACCTGGGGGGACAGCTGAACACTGAAGCTTTCTTT
cdr3_aa: CASNLGGQLNTEAFF

v_call: TRBV13
cdr3_length: 13
j_call: TRBJ2-3
d_call: NA
clone_size: NA
cdr3_nt: TGTGCCAGCAGCCCCCGGGGCCTTGACATGCAGTATTTT
cdr3_aa: CASSPRGLDMQYF

v_call: TRBV4-2
cdr3_length: 14
j_call: TRBJ2-2
d_call: NA
clone_size: NA
cdr3_nt: TGTGCCAGCAGCCGGGGTACGAACACCGGGGAGCTGTTTTTT
cdr3_aa: CASSRGTNTGELFF

v_call: TRBV7-2
cdr3_length: 12
j_call: TRBJ2-7
d_call: NA
clone_size: once
cdr3_nt: TGTGCCAGCAGCTTTGACAGCTACGAGCAGTACTTC
cdr3_aa: CASSFDSYEQYF

v_call: TRBV7-2
cdr3_length: 12
j_call: TRBJ2-7
d_call: NA
clone_size: NA
cdr3_nt: TGTGCTTCAAGGGGCGGGTCGTACGAGCAGTACTTC
cdr3_aa: CASRGGSYEQYF

v_call: TRBV18
cdr3_length: 13
j_call: TRBJ1-4
d_call: NA
clone_size: NA
cdr3_nt: TGTGCCAGCTCACCACGAAGTTACGAAAAACTGTTTTTT
cdr3_aa: CASSPRSYEKLFF

v_call: TRBV6-1
cdr3_length: 15
j_call: TRBJ2-2
d_call: NA
clone_size: NA
cdr3_nt: TGTGCCAGCAGTGAAGGTAGCGGTTACACCGGGGAGCTGTTTTTT
cdr3_aa: CASSEGSGYTGELFF

v_call: TRBV6-1
cdr3_length: 15
j_call: TRBJ1-2
d_call: NA
clone_size: NA
cdr3_nt: TGTGCCAGCATAAATGGGGTGGTGGCTAGCTATGGCTACACCTTC
cdr3_aa: CASINGVVASYGYTF

v_call: TRBV10-2
cdr3_length: 15
j_call: TRBJ2-5
d_call: NA
clone_size: once
cdr3_nt: TGCGCCAGCAGTCGGGGTTGGATGGGGCAAGAGACCCAGTACTTC
cdr3_aa: CASSRGWMGQETQYF

v_call: TRBV30
cdr3_length: 13
j_call: TRBJ1-2
d_call: NA
clone_size: NA
cdr3_nt: TGTGCCTGGACCGAATCCGGCCCCTATGGCTACACCTTC
cdr3_aa: CAWTESGPYGYTF

v_call: TRBV14
cdr3_length: 12
j_call: TRBJ1-6
d_call: NA
clone_size: NA
cdr3_nt: TGTGCCAGCAGCCAACGATCTTCACCCCTCCACTTT
cdr3_aa: CASSQRSSPLHF

v_call: TRBV7-9
cdr3_length: 15
j_call: TRBJ1-2
d_call: TRBD1
clone_size: NA
cdr3_nt: TGTGCCAGCAGCCCCCCGGGCAGGGGGTTCTTTGGCTACACCTTC
cdr3_aa: CASSPPGRGFFGYTF

v_call: TRBV19
cdr3_length: 11
j_call: TRBJ2-2
d_call: NA
clone_size: NA
cdr3_nt: TGTGCCAGTAACACAGCCGGGGAGCTGTTTTTT
cdr3_aa: CASNTAGELFF

v_call: TRBV19
cdr3_length: 15
j_call: TRBJ1-5
d_call: NA
clone_size: NA
cdr3_nt: TGTGCCAGTAGTATAAGTTTGGGGCAGGTTCAGCCCCAGCATTTT
cdr3_aa: CASSISLGQVQPQHF

v_call: TRBV5-6
cdr3_length: 13
j_call: TRBJ1-6
d_call: NA
clone_size: few
cdr3_nt: TGTGCCAGCAGCTTGGAGAGAGGGACACCCCTCCACTTT
cdr3_aa: CASSLERGTPLHF

v_call: TRBV2
cdr3_length: 15
j_call: TRBJ1-4
d_call: NA
clone_size: NA
cdr3_nt: TGTGCCAGCAGTGAAGCGGGAACAGGGACTGAAAAACTGTTTTTT
cdr3_aa: CASSEAGTGTEKLFF

v_call: TRBV25-1
cdr3_length: 18
j_call: TRBJ2-1
d_call: TRBD2
clone_size: NA
cdr3_nt: TGTGCCAGCAGTGCGCACCCACTAGCGGGGCAGAGCTACAATGAGCAGTTCTTC
cdr3_aa: CASSAHPLAGQSYNEQFF

v_call: TRBV6-1
cdr3_length: 15
j_call: TRBJ1-4
d_call: NA
clone_size: NA
cdr3_nt: TGTGCCAGCAGAGAAACACTTGCAACTAATGAAAAACTGTTTTTT
cdr3_aa: CASRETLATNEKLFF

v_call: TRBV27
cdr3_length: 13
j_call: TRBJ1-2
d_call: NA
clone_size: NA
cdr3_nt: TGTGCCAGCAGTTTATGGGGGGGAAATGGCTACACCTTC
cdr3_aa: CASSLWGGNGYTF

v_call: TRBV9
cdr3_length: 13
j_call: TRBJ2-3
d_call: TRBD2
clone_size: NA
cdr3_nt: TGTGCCAGCAGCGTAGTACTAGCGGATACGCAGTATTTT
cdr3_aa: CASSVVLADTQYF

v_call: TRBV27
cdr3_length: 13
j_call: TRBJ2-5
d_call: NA
clone_size: NA
cdr3_nt: TGTGCCAGCAGTTTCACGGGGGCAGAGACCCAGTACTTC
cdr3_aa: CASSFTGAETQYF

v_call: TRBV12-1
cdr3_length: 14
j_call: TRBJ2-2
d_call: NA
clone_size: NA
cdr3_nt: TGTGCCAGCAGCCTTGATAAGCGGTTCGGGGAGCTGTTTTTT
cdr3_aa: CASSLDKRFGELFF

v_call: TRBV29-1
cdr3_length: 14
j_call: TRBJ2-3
d_call: NA
clone_size: NA
cdr3_nt: TGCAGCGTTGAGGGCCCGGCGATCACAGATACGCAGTATTTT
cdr3_aa: CSVEGPAITDTQYF

v_call: TRBV12-5
cdr3_length: 15
j_call: TRBJ1-4
d_call: TRBD1
clone_size: NA
cdr3_nt: TGTGCTAGTGGTTTCCCCCAGGGGGGCCCCGAAAAACTGTTTTTT
cdr3_aa: CASGFPQGGPEKLFF

v_call: TRBV7-9
cdr3_length: 13
j_call: TRBJ2-5
d_call: TRBD1
clone_size: NA
cdr3_nt: TGTGCCAGCGGAAATACAGGGGGAGAGACCCAGTACTTC
cdr3_aa: CASGNTGGETQYF

v_call: TRBV6-6
cdr3_length: 16
j_call: TRBJ2-3
d_call: TRBD2
clone_size: NA
cdr3_nt: TGTGCCAGCAGTTCCCCACTAGCGGATAACACAGATACGCAGTATTTT
cdr3_aa: CASSSPLADNTDTQYF

v_call: TRBV29-1
cdr3_length: 15
j_call: TRBJ2-3
d_call: TRBD1
clone_size: NA
cdr3_nt: TGCAGCGTTGAAGAGGCCGGACAGGGGACAGATACGCAGTATTTT
cdr3_aa: CSVEEAGQGTDTQYF

v_call: TRBV7-2
cdr3_length: 15
j_call: TRBJ1-1
d_call: NA
clone_size: NA
cdr3_nt: TGTGCCAGCAGCTTGGGGGGCACCATGAACACTGAAGCTTTCTTT
cdr3_aa: CASSLGGTMNTEAFF

v_call: TRBV7-2
cdr3_length: 15
j_call: TRBJ2-7
d_call: TRBD1
clone_size: NA
cdr3_nt: TGTGCCAGCAGCTTAGGGCAGGGGGCCCACTACGAGCAGTACTTC
cdr3_aa: CASSLGQGAHYEQYF

v_call: TRBV6-4
cdr3_length: 16
j_call: TRBJ1-5
d_call: TRBD1
clone_size: NA
cdr3_nt: TGTGCCAGCCGTACGGGACAGGGGGCCGGGAATCAGCCCCAGCATTTT
cdr3_aa: CASRTGQGAGNQPQHF

v_call: TRBV6-5
cdr3_length: 15
j_call: TRBJ2-3
d_call: NA
clone_size: NA
cdr3_nt: TGTGCCAGCAGTTACGGGGATACTTACACAGATACGCAGTATTTT
cdr3_aa: CASSYGDTYTDTQYF

v_call: TRBV18
cdr3_length: 14
j_call: TRBJ1-1
d_call: NA
clone_size: NA
cdr3_nt: TGTGCCAGCTCACCGGGGAAGATGAACACTGAAGCTTTCTTT
cdr3_aa: CASSPGKMNTEAFF

v_call: TRBV4-1
cdr3_length: 14
j_call: TRBJ2-4
d_call: NA
clone_size: NA
cdr3_nt: TGCGCCAGCAGCTCCCCGGCCGGGAAAAACATTCAGTACTTC
cdr3_aa: CASSSPAGKNIQYF